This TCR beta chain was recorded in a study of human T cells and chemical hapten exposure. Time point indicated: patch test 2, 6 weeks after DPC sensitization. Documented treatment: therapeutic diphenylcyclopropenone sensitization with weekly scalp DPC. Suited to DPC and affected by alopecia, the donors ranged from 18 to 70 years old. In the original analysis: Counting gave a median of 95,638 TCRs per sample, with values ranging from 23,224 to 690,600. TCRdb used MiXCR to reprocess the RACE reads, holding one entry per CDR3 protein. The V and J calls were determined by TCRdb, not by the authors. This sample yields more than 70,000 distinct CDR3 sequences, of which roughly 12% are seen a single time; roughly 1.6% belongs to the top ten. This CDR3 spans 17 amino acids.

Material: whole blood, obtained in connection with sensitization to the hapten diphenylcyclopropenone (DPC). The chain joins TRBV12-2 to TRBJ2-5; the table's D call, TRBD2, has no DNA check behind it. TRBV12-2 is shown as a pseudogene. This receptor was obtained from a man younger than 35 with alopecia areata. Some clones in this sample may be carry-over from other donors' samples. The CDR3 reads CASRRGPPPSRQETQYF. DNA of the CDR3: TGTGCAAGTCGCCGGGGACCTCCACCCTCTCGACAAGAGACCCAGTACTTC.